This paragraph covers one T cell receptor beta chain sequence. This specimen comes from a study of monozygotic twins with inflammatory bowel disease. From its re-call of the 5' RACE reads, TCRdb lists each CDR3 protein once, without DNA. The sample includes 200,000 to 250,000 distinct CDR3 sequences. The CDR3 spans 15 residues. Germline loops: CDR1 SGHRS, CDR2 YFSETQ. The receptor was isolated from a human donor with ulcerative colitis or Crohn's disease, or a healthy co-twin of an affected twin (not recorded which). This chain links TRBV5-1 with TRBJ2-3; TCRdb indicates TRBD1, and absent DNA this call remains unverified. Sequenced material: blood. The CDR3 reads CASSDHGQGADTQYF.